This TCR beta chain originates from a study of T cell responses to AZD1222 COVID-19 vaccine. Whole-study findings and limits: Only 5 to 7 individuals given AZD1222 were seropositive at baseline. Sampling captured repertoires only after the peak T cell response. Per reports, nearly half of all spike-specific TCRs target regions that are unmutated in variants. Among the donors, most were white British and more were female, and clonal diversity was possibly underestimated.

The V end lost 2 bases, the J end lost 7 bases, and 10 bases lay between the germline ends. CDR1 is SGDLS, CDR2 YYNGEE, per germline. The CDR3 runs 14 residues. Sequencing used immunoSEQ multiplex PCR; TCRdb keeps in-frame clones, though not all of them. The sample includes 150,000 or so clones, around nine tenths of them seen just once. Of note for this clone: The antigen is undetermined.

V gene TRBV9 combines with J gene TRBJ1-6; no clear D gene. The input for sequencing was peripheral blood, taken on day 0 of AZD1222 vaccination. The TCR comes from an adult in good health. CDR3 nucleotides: TGTGCCAGCAGCGTTGACATCGGGAATTCACCCCTCCACTTT. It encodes CASSVDIGNSPLHF.